Listed below are T cell receptor beta chains from one sample, sequenced in a study of shared clonotypes between healthy human individuals. Repertoires were generated with immunoSEQ multiplex PCR, while TCRdb's copy carries only in-frame clones and drops some. This sample carries a few hundred thousand clones, around 97% of them seen once, and the ten largest clones take about 0.06%. The material sequenced was naive CD4+ T cells sorted from blood. These receptor sequences come from a woman aged 25 to 39 in good health. The CDR3 runs from the conserved cysteine through the conserved F or W. Each record gives: D gene, V gene, J gene, clone size, CDR3 protein, CDR3 DNA. The D gene is left open where the match is weak. A row's size may be missing; if present it is once, few, many or a size class.

D gene: .
V gene: TRBV7-9
J gene: TRBJ2-1
clone size: .
CDR3 protein: CASSEATVGASYNEQFF
CDR3 DNA: TGTGCCAGCAGCGAAGCTACTGTCGGGGCTTCCTACAATGAGCAGTTCTTC

D gene: .
V gene: TRBV30
J gene: TRBJ1-5
clone size: once
CDR3 protein: CAWSPTQGEVQPQHF
CDR3 DNA: TGTGCCTGGAGCCCAACTCAGGGCGAGGTCCAGCCCCAGCATTTT

D gene: TRBD2
V gene: TRBV10-3
J gene: TRBJ2-7
clone size: .
CDR3 protein: CAGTSGETEQYF
CDR3 DNA: TGTGCCGGGACTAGCGGGGAGACCGAGCAGTACTTC

D gene: .
V gene: TRBV19
J gene: TRBJ2-5
clone size: .
CDR3 protein: CASSTPRQQETQYF
CDR3 DNA: TGTGCCAGTAGTACCCCCCGCCAGCAAGAGACCCAGTACTTC

D gene: .
V gene: TRBV6-1
J gene: TRBJ2-3
clone size: .
CDR3 protein: CASSGQPTDTQYF
CDR3 DNA: TGTGCCAGCAGTGGACAGCCCACAGATACGCAGTATTTT

D gene: TRBD2
V gene: TRBV2
J gene: TRBJ2-3
clone size: .
CDR3 protein: CASSEGASGRVVDTQYF
CDR3 DNA: TGTGCCAGCAGTGAGGGGGCCAGCGGGAGAGTGGTAGATACGCAGTATTTT

D gene: .
V gene: TRBV19
J gene: TRBJ2-6
clone size: once
CDR3 protein: CASSAPGRPSGANVLTF
CDR3 DNA: TGTGCCAGTAGTGCCCCGGGACGGCCGTCTGGGGCCAACGTCCTGACTTTC

D gene: .
V gene: TRBV6-6
J gene: TRBJ1-2
clone size: .
CDR3 protein: CASSYSWGNGYTF
CDR3 DNA: TGTGCCAGCAGTTACTCTTGGGGGAATGGCTACACCTTC

D gene: TRBD2
V gene: TRBV18
J gene: TRBJ2-5
clone size: .
CDR3 protein: CASSPLLVSLAGYQETQYF
CDR3 DNA: TGTGCCAGCTCACCATTATTAGTCTCGCTAGCGGGATACCAAGAGACCCAGTACTTC

D gene: .
V gene: TRBV27
J gene: TRBJ2-1
clone size: .
CDR3 protein: CASTLRGGEQFF
CDR3 DNA: TGTGCCAGCACGTTACGCGGCGGTGAGCAGTTCTTC

D gene: TRBD1
V gene: TRBV28
J gene: TRBJ1-5
clone size: .
CDR3 protein: CASSTLTGGGEPQHF
CDR3 DNA: TGTGCCAGCAGTACCCTGACAGGGGGCGGGGAGCCCCAGCATTTT

D gene: .
V gene: TRBV27
J gene: TRBJ2-3
clone size: .
CDR3 protein: CASRSKIFTDTQYF
CDR3 DNA: TGTGCCAGCAGGTCTAAGATATTCACAGATACGCAGTATTTT

D gene: .
V gene: TRBV10-2
J gene: TRBJ1-5
clone size: .
CDR3 protein: CASSEPGQPQHF
CDR3 DNA: TGCGCCAGCAGTGAGCCGGGGCAGCCCCAGCATTTT

D gene: .
V gene: TRBV2
J gene: TRBJ2-7
clone size: .
CDR3 protein: CASSPPGRNGIRF
CDR3 DNA: TGTGCCAGCAGTCCCCCGGGCAGGAATGGTATTCGCTTC

D gene: TRBD2
V gene: TRBV10-2
J gene: TRBJ2-5
clone size: .
CDR3 protein: CASGEGWETQYF
CDR3 DNA: TGCGCCAGCGGGGAGGGTTGGGAGACCCAGTACTTC

D gene: .
V gene: TRBV5-6
J gene: TRBJ1-4
clone size: .
CDR3 protein: CASSLGGGDREKLFF
CDR3 DNA: TGTGCCAGCAGCTTGGGGGGCGGGGACCGAGAAAAACTGTTTTTT

D gene: .
V gene: TRBV28
J gene: TRBJ2-7
clone size: .
CDR3 protein: CASRNGASYYEQYF
CDR3 DNA: TGTGCCAGCAGAAATGGGGCCAGTTACTACGAGCAGTACTTC

D gene: TRBD2
V gene: TRBV19
J gene: TRBJ2-1
clone size: .
CDR3 protein: CASSIGLAGLTSYNEQFF
CDR3 DNA: TGTGCCAGTAGTATAGGACTAGCGGGGTTGACTTCCTACAATGAGCAGTTCTTC

D gene: .
V gene: TRBV2
J gene: TRBJ1-4
clone size: .
CDR3 protein: CAQRAGSSEKLFF
CDR3 DNA: TGTGCCCAGCGGGCCGGAAGTTCTGAAAAACTGTTTTTT

D gene: .
V gene: TRBV28
J gene: TRBJ1-1
clone size: .
CDR3 protein: CASGNTEAFF
CDR3 DNA: TGTGCCAGCGGGAACACTGAAGCTTTCTTT

D gene: TRBD2
V gene: TRBV28
J gene: TRBJ2-1
clone size: .
CDR3 protein: CASSRLAGKRNEQFF
CDR3 DNA: TGTGCCAGCAGCAGACTAGCGGGAAAAAGAAATGAGCAGTTCTTC

D gene: TRBD2
V gene: TRBV5-1
J gene: TRBJ2-1
clone size: .
CDR3 protein: CASSERTSGNAGEQFF
CDR3 DNA: TGCGCCAGCAGCGAAAGGACTAGCGGGAATGCGGGTGAGCAGTTCTTC

D gene: TRBD2
V gene: TRBV6-1
J gene: TRBJ2-1
clone size: .
CDR3 protein: CASSEGTSGRSSYNEQFF
CDR3 DNA: TGTGCCAGCAGTGAAGGGACTAGCGGGAGGAGCTCCTACAATGAGCAGTTCTTC

D gene: .
V gene: TRBV25-1
J gene: TRBJ2-5
clone size: .
CDR3 protein: CASSAPGRRQETQYF
CDR3 DNA: TGTGCCAGCAGTGCACCTGGGCGGAGGCAAGAGACCCAGTACTTC

D gene: .
V gene: TRBV27
J gene: TRBJ1-1
clone size: .
CDR3 protein: CASSLNGERNTEAFF
CDR3 DNA: TGTGCCAGCAGTTTAAACGGGGAGAGGAACACTGAAGCTTTCTTT